A selection of T cell receptor beta chains follows, all from one sample in a study of STAT5B mutations in CD4+ large granular lymphocyte leukemia. The data were produced by immunoSEQ multiplex PCR, yet TCRdb's version contains in-frame clones alone and is incomplete. This table has just under 4,000 clones, approximately 77% appearing once. Material for sequencing was PBMCs. The receptors come from a man aged 60-69 years with CD4+ T-cell large granular lymphocyte leukemia. Each CDR3 is given with its conserved first and last residue. The D gene is left open where the match is weak. Size is omitted from some rows. Given values are once, few, many or a class for expanded clones.

TGTGCCAGCAGCCCGAGTGGCGGTCCCATGAACACTGAAGCTTTCTTT CASSPSGGPMNTEAFF few TRBV7-3 . TRBJ1-1
TGTGCCATCAGTGATGCCTTTGGGGGCTACACCTTC CAISDAFGGYTF . TRBV10-3 . TRBJ1-2
TGTGCCAGCAGCATTATAATGACAGGGAACTATGGCTACACCTTC CASSIIMTGNYGYTF once TRBV11-2 TRBD1 TRBJ1-2
TGTGCCAGCAGCTTAGTCACGGGGGGCGCCACAGATACGCAGTATTTT CASSLVTGGATDTQYF . TRBV7-3 . TRBJ2-3
TGTGCCAGCAGTTACTCCCCGGCTAGTCGCGAGCAGTACTTC CASSYSPASREQYF once TRBV6-5 . TRBJ2-7
TGTGCCAGCAGTCCAGGGCACCGGGACACAGATACGCAGTATTTT CASSPGHRDTDTQYF . TRBV6-5 . TRBJ2-3
TGCGCCAGCAGCCCTGGGTCGAGGGGGTGGGCCGGGGAGCTGTTTTTT CASSPGSRGWAGELFF . TRBV4-1 . TRBJ2-2
TGTGCCAGCAGCTATAGCGGGGGAGATGGCTACACCTTC CASSYSGGDGYTF . TRBV5-4 . TRBJ1-2
TGTGCCAGCAGCAAACTTGGGGGTTTGGGAACAAACACTGAAGCTTTCTTT CASSKLGGLGTNTEAFF . TRBV21-1 . TRBJ1-1
TGTGCCAGCAGCCAGGTTCTAGCGGGGCAGAACTACGAGCAGTACTTC CASSQVLAGQNYEQYF . TRBV4-2 TRBD2 TRBJ2-7
TGTGCCACCAGCAGAGATGTGGAGACCCAGTACTTC CATSRDVETQYF . TRBV15 . TRBJ2-5
TGTGCCAGAAGCTCATGGGACAGGGTAGGCACTGAGGAGAGCTATGGCTACACCTTC CARSSWDRVGTEESYGYTF . TRBV5-3 TRBD1 TRBJ1-2
TGTGCCACCGCCCTGGACAGGGTAAACGAGCAGTACTTC CATALDRVNEQYF . TRBV2 TRBD1 TRBJ2-7
TGTGCCAGCAGCTCTCAAACTGGAAACACCATATATTTT CASSSQTGNTIYF . TRBV7-9 . TRBJ1-3
TGCGCCAGCAGCCAAGCAACAGGTTGGGACTACGAGCAGTACTTC CASSQATGWDYEQYF few TRBV4-3 . TRBJ2-7